The 29 T cell receptor beta chains reported below all come from one sample, sequenced in a study of shared clonotypes between healthy human individuals. CD45RO-negative cells were positively selected for CCR7, leaving out terminally differentiated effector memory CD45RA+ cells. TCRdb keeps only in-frame clones here, not all; method: immunoSEQ multiplex PCR. The sample includes approximately 2,200,000 clones, approximately 94% of them seen just once. The sequencing sample was made of naive CD8+ T cells from PBMCs. The receptors derive from a man aged 18-30 years in good health. Some clones in this sample may be carry-over from other donors' samples.

The chain couples TRBV9 to TRBJ2-1; D gene ambiguous. Trimming took off 0 bases at V and 3 bases at J, with 10 bases between the two ends. The CDR3 covers 15 residues. Germline V gene sequence: CDR1 SGDLS, CDR2 YYNGEE. CDR3 nucleotide sequence: TGTGCCAGCAGCGTAGAAGGGATAGACTACAATGAGCAGTTCTTC. Its translation is CASSVEGIDYNEQFF.

The chain couples TRBV28 to TRBJ1-2; 7 bases align to TRBD1. CDR3 size: 14 residues. V dropped 2 bases and J dropped 4; count of bases not matched to a gene: 4. In germline, CDR1 is MDHEN, CDR2 SYDVKM. The CDR3, as DNA: TGTGCCAGCAGTTTAGACAGGGTGCCCTATGGCTACACCTTC. Translating gives CASSLDRVPYGYTF.

V usage is TRBV7-6 and J usage is TRBJ1-1; no firm D call. The CDR3 runs to 17 residues. V dropped 1 base and J dropped 0 bases, with 15 bases sitting between them. CDR1 and CDR2 (germline): SGHVS, FNYEAQ. CDR3 sequence reads: CASSLEVGWQMNTEAFF. The CDR3 nucleotides read TGTGCCAGCAGCTTAGAGGTCGGGTGGCAGATGAACACTGAAGCTTTCTTT. Full variable domain (missing parts from reference TRBV7-6 and TRBJ1-1): GAGVSQSPRYKVTKRGQDVALRCDPISGHVSLYWYRQALGQGPEFLTYFNYEAQQDKSGLPNDRFSAERPEGSISTLTIQRTEQRDSAMYRCASSLEVGWQMNTEAFFGQGTRLTVV.

This clone was seen a handful of times. The J gene is TRBJ1-2, the V gene TRBV9; D is uncertain. The germline CDR1 and CDR2 sequences are SGDLS and YYNGEE. The CDR3 is 13 residues long. V lost 2 bases and J lost 1, with 6 bases in between. In nucleotides, the CDR3 is TGTGCCAGCAGCGTCGCGGATAACTATGGCTACACCTTC. Translated: CASSVADNYGYTF.

The chain combines TRBV19 with TRBJ2-1; no definite D call. The CDR3 loop spans 14 amino acids. Trimming took off 5 bases at V and 0 bases at J, with 8 bases between the two ends. Per the germline V gene, CDR1 is LNHDA and CDR2 is SQIVND (reference sequence). The CDR3 DNA reads TGTGCCAGTAGTGAGGCAGGCTCCTACAATGAGCAGTTCTTC. Amino acid sequence: CASSEAGSYNEQFF. Together with reference TRBV19 and TRBJ2-1, the CDR3 gives the full variable domain: DGGITQSPKYLFRKEGQNVTLSCEQNLNHDAMYWYRQDPGQGLRLIYYSQIVNDFQKGDIAEGYSVSREKKESFPLTVTSAQKNPTAFYLCASSEAGSYNEQFFGPGTRLTVL.

The chain links TRBV27 to TRBJ1-2; D unresolved. The CDR3 spans 16 residues. Deletions cut 6 bases from V and 5 bases from J, with 22 bases between. The germline V gene encodes CDR1 MNHEY and CDR2 SMNVEV (reference sequence). This CDR3 reads CASSLRKSEGLYGYTF. In DNA form, the CDR3 reads TGTGCCAGCAGCCTCCGCAAGTCGGAGGGCTTGTATGGCTACACCTTC.

The rearrangement uses TRBV7-8 and TRBJ2-4, with 7 bases lining up with TRBD1. CDR1 is SGHVS and CDR2 is FQNEAQ in the germline V gene. The CDR3 is 15 amino acids. Unmatched junction bases numbered 12, after V lost 3 bases and J lost 10 bases. CDR3 region: CASSLNRDRPSIQYF. The CDR3 coding sequence is TGTGCCAGCAGCTTGAACCGGGACAGACCATCAATTCAGTACTTC.

The rearrangement uses TRBV6-1 and TRBJ1-3, with TRBD1 identical over 12 bases. With 4 bases clipped from V and 2 bases from J, the junction kept 9 bases outside the gene matches. The V gene's germline CDR1 is MNHNS and CDR2 SASEGT. The CDR3 is 18 amino acids. The CDR3 sequence is CASSGPRDRGHAGNTIYF. The CDR3 nucleotides are TGTGCCAGCAGTGGGCCCCGGGACAGGGGGCACGCTGGAAACACCATATATTTT.

The V gene is TRBV5-5, the J gene TRBJ2-1; D remains ambiguous. CDR1 and CDR2 (germline): SGHKS, YYEKEE (reference sequence). The V gene lost 0 bases and the J gene lost 6 bases, with 1 base spanning the gap. The CDR3 has 11 amino acids. CDR3 DNA sequence: TGTGCCAGCAGCTTGGCCAATGAGCAGTTCTTC. The encoded protein is CASSLANEQFF.

This chain connects TRBV5-1 to TRBJ1-5; the D gene is possibly TRBD1 (5 bases). CDR3 size: 15 residues. V gave up 2 bases and J gave up 3 bases, with 12 bases separating them. The germline CDR1 and CDR2 sequences are SGHRS and YFSETQ. The chain's CDR3 is CASSFGQGPNQPQHF. The CDR3 nucleotides are TGCGCCAGCAGCTTCGGCCAGGGCCCCAATCAGCCCCAGCATTTT.

This clone came up once. The V and J genes are TRBV7-8 and TRBJ2-5; 9 nucleotides align to TRBD1. Germline-derived CDR1 and CDR2 are SGHVS and FQNEAQ. The CDR3 is 13 residues long. J gave up 4 bases and V 10 bases, and 7 bases lay outside the gene matches. The CDR3 reads CAIHRGQVETQYF. The CDR3 coding sequence is TGTGCCATACACAGGGGGCAGGTAGAGACCCAGTACTTC.

This chain joins TRBV28 and TRBJ2-5; TRBD1 agrees at 8 bases. The CDR3 covers 16 residues. V shed 2 bases, J shed 2 bases, and the junction held 7 bases outside the gene matches. The germline gives CDR1 MDHEN, CDR2 SYDVKM. CDR3 loop: CASSLRGTGVQETQYF. As DNA, the CDR3 is TGTGCCAGCAGTTTACGCGGGACAGGAGTACAAGAGACCCAGTACTTC.

The gene calls are TRBV4-1 and TRBJ2-2; no firm D call. The V gene lost 4 bases and the J gene lost 0 bases, with 3 bases spanning the gap. The CDR3 length is 13 residues. The germline CDR1 and CDR2 sequences are MGHRA and YSYEKL. The CDR3 protein is CASSRTNTGELFF. In nucleotides, the CDR3 is TGCGCCAGCAGCCGAACGAACACCGGGGAGCTGTTTTTT.

The chain joins TRBV6-1 to TRBJ2-6; no definite D call. This CDR3 is 17 amino acids long. V dropped 2 bases and J dropped 0 bases, with 11 bases sitting between them. Germline V CDR1 and CDR2: MNHNS, SASEGT. The CDR3 DNA reads as TGTGCCAGCAGTGAATGGAGTCAGATCTCTGGGGCCAACGTCCTGACTTTC. Translated: CASSEWSQISGANVLTF.

V usage is TRBV6-1 and J usage is TRBJ2-5; tentatively, D is TRBD1 (5 bases). Germline V lookup: CDR1 MNHNS, CDR2 SASEGT. V dropped 1 base and J dropped 4 bases, with 13 bases sitting between them. The CDR3 has 15 amino acids. CDR3 sequence: CASSEVSRAPETQYF. As DNA, the CDR3 is TGTGCCAGCAGTGAAGTCTCCAGGGCTCCAGAGACCCAGTACTTC.

The chain combines TRBV9 with TRBJ1-3; a weak D match, TRBD1 (5 bases). This CDR3 is 14 amino acids long. From germline, CDR1 is SGDLS and CDR2 YYNGEE. V lost 3 bases and J 3 bases, leaving 10 bases between the germline ends. The CDR3 DNA is TGTGCCAGCAGCGGGAAAGGGGTTGGAAACACCATATATTTT. Protein product: CASSGKGVGNTIYF.

This clone was recorded only once. The rearrangement uses TRBV27 and TRBJ1-5; the D is unclear. The CDR3 extends over 17 amino acids. Germline values: CDR1 MNHEY, CDR2 SMNVEV (reference sequence). Trimming shortened V by 5 bases and J by 0 bases, and 17 bases separated the two germline ends. The CDR3 bases are TGTGCCAGCAGTCCCCTGCCGGGCTCCTATAGCAATCAGCCCCAGCATTTT. Its protein is CASSPLPGSYSNQPQHF.

The chain employs TRBV9 and TRBJ1-2; D gene unclear. Germline loops: CDR1 SGDLS, CDR2 YYNGEE. The V end lost 9 bases, the J end lost 6 bases, and 12 bases lay between the germline ends. This CDR3 region has 11 residues. This chain's CDR3 is CATKEGNGYTF. CDR3 nucleotides: TGTGCCACCAAGGAGGGTAATGGCTACACCTTC.

Comment on this clone: Other nucleotide sequences from this sample produce the same CDR3. The J gene is TRBJ2-7, the V gene TRBV4-1; D uncertain. Germline V gene sequence: CDR1 MGHRA, CDR2 YSYEKL. V dropped 1 base and J dropped 1 base, with 5 bases sitting between them. The CDR3 length is 13 residues. DNA for the CDR3: TGCGCCAGCAGCCAAGGCCCATCCTACGAGCAGTACTTC. This sequence encodes CASSQGPSYEQYF.

V and J are TRBV28 and TRBJ1-1; D possibly corresponds to TRBD1 (6 bases). The CDR3 is 16 amino acids. Trimming took off 3 bases at V and 1 base at J, with 15 bases between the two ends. In germline, CDR1 is MDHEN, CDR2 SYDVKM. The CDR3 is CASSFGLEGGNTEAFF. The CDR3 DNA follows: TGTGCCAGCAGTTTTGGCCTTGAGGGGGGGAACACTGAAGCTTTCTTT.

The J gene is TRBJ2-7, the V gene TRBV18; 7 nucleotides line up with TRBD1. The CDR3 contains 14 residues. Germline CDR1 is KGHSH and CDR2 is LQKENI. The V gene end was trimmed by 0 bases and the J gene end by 3 bases; junction bases not matched to a gene: 2. Here the CDR3 reads CASSPPGQHYEQYF. CDR3 nucleotides: TGTGCCAGCTCACCACCGGGACAGCACTACGAGCAGTACTTC.

The table lists this clone with a count of one. The gene calls are TRBV27 and TRBJ2-1; no definite D call. Between the trimmed V and J ends, which lost 3 bases and 8 bases, there was a span of 11 bases. Germline CDR1 and CDR2: MNHEY and SMNVEV (reference sequence). This CDR3 is 13 amino acids long. The CDR3 protein is CASSFRGGDEQFF. CDR3 bases: TGTGCCAGCAGTTTCCGCGGTGGGGATGAGCAGTTCTTC.

This chain connects TRBV7-8 to TRBJ1-1; D is unresolved. The CDR3 runs 13 residues. V dropped 0 bases and J dropped 8 bases, with 10 bases sitting between them. Germline V CDR1 and CDR2: SGHVS, FQNEAQ. The CDR3 DNA sequence: TGTGCCAGCAGCTTAGCCCCGAGACTAGAAGCTTTCTTT. It yields the protein CASSLAPRLEAFF.

The V and J genes are TRBV19 and TRBJ2-3; 9 positions agree with TRBD2. Per the germline V gene, CDR1 is LNHDA and CDR2 is SQIVND (reference sequence). The J segment lost 6 bases and the V segment lost 2 bases, leaving 6 bases of the junction unmatched. CDR3 length: 15 residues. This CDR3 reads CASSIRTSAADTQYF. The CDR3 nucleotides are TGTGCCAGTAGTATACGGACTAGCGCTGCGGATACGCAGTATTTT.

About this clone: The sample has other DNA sequences that encode this CDR3 too. The chain carries TRBV4-3 and TRBJ2-7; D is uncertain. With 0 bases removed from V and 3 bases from J, the gap between germline ends came to 6 bases. Germline V gene sequence: CDR1 LGHNA, CDR2 YSLEER. There are 13 residues in the CDR3. The CDR3 coding sequence is TGCGCCAGCAGCCAAGATGCCGGCTACGAGCAGTACTTC. Protein: CASSQDAGYEQYF.

This sequence joins TRBV2 and TRBJ2-5; tentatively, D is TRBD2 (6 bases). The CDR3 is 13 residues long. CDR1 and CDR2 from the germline V gene are SNHLY and FYNNEI. V was trimmed by 7 bases and J by 6 bases, leaving 15 bases between them. This CDR3 is CASKGGEAKTQYF. CDR3 sequence (DNA): TGTGCCAGCAAGGGCGGGGAGGCCAAGACCCAGTACTTC.

The rearrangement uses TRBV7-9 and TRBJ1-1, with D hard to call. The germline V gene encodes CDR1 SEHNR and CDR2 FQNEAQ (reference sequence). The CDR3 length is 15 residues. V lost 2 bases, J lost 1 base, and 11 bases lay in between. The CDR3, as DNA: TGTGCCAGCAGCTTACGAAGTCCTACGAACACTGAAGCTTTCTTT. Translation: CASSLRSPTNTEAFF.

The chain employs TRBV28 and TRBJ1-5; D may be TRBD1 (5 bases). Trimming took 2 bases from V and 1 from J, leaving 9 bases between them. Germline CDR1 MDHEN, CDR2 SYDVKM. The CDR3 is 15 amino acids. The DNA of the CDR3 is TGTGCCAGCAGTTTAAGAGGGGTGAGCAATCAGCCCCAGCATTTT. This gives the protein CASSLRGVSNQPQHF.

J is TRBJ2-2 and V is TRBV2, with D possibly matching TRBD1 (6 bases). Germline V lookup: CDR1 SNHLY, CDR2 FYNNEI. V was shortened by 3 bases and J by 7 bases, with 15 bases between the two germline ends. CDR3 length: 15 amino acids. The CDR3 DNA reads as TGTGCCAGCAGTGATTTTGGGAGAGGGGGCGGGGAGCTGTTTTTT. Protein product: CASSDFGRGGGELFF.